A selection of T cell receptor beta chains follows, all from one sample in a study of shared clonotypes between healthy human individuals. This table comes from immunoSEQ multiplex PCR, and its TCRdb copy is limited to in-frame clones, with some not included. Found here are over 2 million clones, just under 95% of them singletons; the top ten hold around 0.4%. Sequenced sample: naive CD4+ T cells from PBMCs. The receptor source for this set is a man younger than 30 in good health. Some clones in this sample may be carry-over from other donors' samples. Both conserved end residues are part of each CDR3. D genes are given only for firm matches.

>.|TRBJ1-2|TRBV28
CASSLDRRYGYTF
>TRBD2|TRBJ2-5|TRBV9
CASSVGGSIETQYF
>TRBD2|TRBJ2-7|TRBV4-3
CASSRRTSGSYEQYF
>.|TRBJ2-7|TRBV20-1
CSAPVVGEQYF
>.|TRBJ2-2|TRBV30
CAWWGAPGSTNTGELFF
>.|TRBJ1-4|TRBV2
CASSFQVVSEKLFF
>.|TRBJ1-1|TRBV5-1
CASSLEEKGGGTEAFF
>.|TRBJ1-1|TRBV10-3
CAISERQTNTEAFF
>.|TRBJ1-5|TRBV7-5
CVRSRKGRQGWNQPQHF
>.|TRBJ2-3|TRBV9
CASSVAARRRDPTDTQYF
>TRBD1|TRBJ2-7|TRBV11-3
CASSQGQSYEQYF
>.|TRBJ2-5|TRBV7-9
CASSLGGREYF
>TRBD1|TRBJ1-5|TRBV25-1
CASGGTGNNQPQHF
>TRBD2|TRBJ2-3|TRBV9
CASSVLAGVDTQYF
>.|TRBJ1-1|TRBV4-1
CASSQEIAGNTEAFF
>.|TRBJ2-1|TRBV28
CASSSNEQFF
>.|TRBJ2-7|TRBV27
CASSFSGITEQYF
>.|TRBJ2-7|TRBV2
CASSVGGRGSYEQYF
>.|TRBJ1-1|TRBV21-1
CASSKRARDREMNTEAFF
>TRBD2|TRBJ2-4|TRBV15
CATSRLEREKADIQYF
>.|TRBJ2-5|TRBV6-1
CASSGQRRETQYF
>TRBD1|TRBJ1-4|TRBV5-1
CASSPGQGQTNEKLFF
>TRBD1|TRBJ2-1|TRBV7-2
CANSPKRGTGHGQFF
>.|TRBJ1-1|TRBV2
CASTPGPGEAFF
>.|TRBJ2-1|TRBV30
CAWTPEGFYNEQFF
>.|TRBJ1-2|TRBV28
CASSNPQGNGYTF
>TRBD1|TRBJ2-2|TRBV25-1
CASSTTGTGAGELFF
>TRBD1|TRBJ2-6|TRBV4-1
CASSQDGRTGSSGANVLTF
>.|TRBJ2-2|TRBV15
CATSRDSDSGELFF
>.|TRBJ2-7|TRBV11-3
CASSLQGRSNEQYF
>.|TRBJ2-7|TRBV7-9
CASRPPGVGRSYEQYF
>.|TRBJ2-7|TRBV6-1
CASSERVRTGRPNYEQYF
>TRBD2|TRBJ2-2|TRBV5-1
CASSLSGTSATRGLFF
>.|TRBJ1-1|TRBV5-1
CATSATGMYTEAFF
>.|TRBJ2-2|TRBV6-6
CASSYSRETGELFF
>.|TRBJ1-4|TRBV5-1
CASSLAGAQGAKLFF
>TRBD2|TRBJ2-5|TRBV18
CATTSGTSGGTQYF
>.|TRBJ2-1|TRBV27
CASSLYRSSYNEQFF
>.|TRBJ2-3|TRBV5-1
CASGLEGGTDTQYF
>.|TRBJ2-7|TRBV28
CALRGSGEQYF
>TRBD1|TRBJ1-3|TRBV7-3
CASSLGTAGNTIYF
>TRBD2|TRBJ2-5|TRBV27
CASSFRARASGKETQYF
>.|TRBJ1-3|TRBV28
CASSFSTLTSGNTIYF
>TRBD2|TRBJ2-1|TRBV28
CASSSRTSGRAGYNEQFF
>.|TRBJ1-2|TRBV6-6
CASSNRDNYGYTF
>TRBD2|TRBJ2-1|TRBV11-2
CASSLAGNTYNEQFF
>.|TRBJ1-1|TRBV6-6
CASSQLTGNTEAFF
>.|TRBJ1-4|TRBV5-1
CASSLGGTGEKLFF
>.|TRBJ1-4|TRBV10-2
CASRENREGWEKLFF
>.|TRBJ2-2|TRBV6-1
CASSDDQGWNTGELFF
>.|TRBJ1-3|TRBV5-4
CASSFPSGNTIYF
>TRBD1|TRBJ1-1|TRBV19
CASSADRENTEAFF
>.|TRBJ1-1|TRBV2
CASRARVWSEAFF
>.|TRBJ2-1|TRBV9
CASSGPGTNYNEQFF
>.|TRBJ2-1|TRBV18
CASSPPGPFYNEQFF